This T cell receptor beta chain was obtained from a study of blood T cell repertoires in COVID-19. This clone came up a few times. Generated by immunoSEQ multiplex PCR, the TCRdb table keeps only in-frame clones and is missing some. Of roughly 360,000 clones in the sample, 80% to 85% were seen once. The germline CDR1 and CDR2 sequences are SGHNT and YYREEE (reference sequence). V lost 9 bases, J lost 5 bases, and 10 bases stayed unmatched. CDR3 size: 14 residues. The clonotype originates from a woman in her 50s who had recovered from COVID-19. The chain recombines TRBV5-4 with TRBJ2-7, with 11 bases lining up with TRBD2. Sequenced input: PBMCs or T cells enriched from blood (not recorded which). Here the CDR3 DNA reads TGTGCCACCGGCATAGCGGGGGGGCGAGACGAGCAGTACTTC. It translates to CATGIAGGRDEQYF.